This T cell receptor (beta chain) derives from a study of control samples from healthy donors and cancer patients (dated by TCRdb to 2018 to 2020). Counted from cysteine to phenylalanine, this CDR3 has 15 amino acids. Only the CDR3 region is kept as DNA, spanning 45 bases read in frame from base 1. At the junction V is shortened by 3 bases and J by 1 base, with 11 bases in between. CDR1 SGDLS and CDR2 YYNGEE are derived from the germline V gene. Details on this clone: No cognate antigen has been identified for it. Base qualities are missing; no much larger clone stands one base away.

Library prep was done by the immunoSEQ multiplex PCR assay. Entries here come from immuneACCESS through TCRdb and include only in-frame sequences with V and J called. Some clones fail to appear in such tables; in the studies checked, an unresolved V gene covers under half of the shortfall, and the cause of the remainder is unknown. The sample data list 170,000 or so clones, and around 89% of these were observed just once. The ten largest clones take up more than 1.3% of the sample. The sequence derives from a woman between 45 and 60 years old in good health. In this chain, TRBV9 is recombined with TRBJ2-1; confidence is insufficient to name the D gene. Sequencing was carried out using blood. The CDR3 reads as follows: CASSAPVGSYNEQFF. The DNA sequence is TGTGCCAGCAGCGCCCCCGTAGGATCCTACAATGAGCAGTTCTTC.